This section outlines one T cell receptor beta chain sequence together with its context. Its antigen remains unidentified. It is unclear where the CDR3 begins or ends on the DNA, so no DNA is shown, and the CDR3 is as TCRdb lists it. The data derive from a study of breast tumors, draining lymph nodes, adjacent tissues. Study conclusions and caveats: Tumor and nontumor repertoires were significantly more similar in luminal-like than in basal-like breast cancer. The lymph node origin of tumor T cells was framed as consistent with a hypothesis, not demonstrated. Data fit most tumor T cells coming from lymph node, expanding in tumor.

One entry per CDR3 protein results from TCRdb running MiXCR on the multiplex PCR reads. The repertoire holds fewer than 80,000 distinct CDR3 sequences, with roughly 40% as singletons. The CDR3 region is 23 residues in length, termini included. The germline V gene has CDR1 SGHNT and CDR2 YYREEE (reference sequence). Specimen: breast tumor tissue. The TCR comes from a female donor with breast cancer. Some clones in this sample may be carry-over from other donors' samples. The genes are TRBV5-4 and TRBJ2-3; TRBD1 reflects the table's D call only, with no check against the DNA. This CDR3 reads CASSLTVYGYTFGSGEGTDTQYF.